This record covers a single TCR beta chain. Its antigen is still unknown. The data derive from a study of blood T cells in healthy people across ages. About the study: Template switching retrieved approximately one barcoded beta molecule for each two T cells.

The CDR3 runs to 15 residues. V shed 5 bases and J shed 1 base, with 13 bases lying between them. CDR1 is WNHNN and CDR2 is SYGVQD in the germline V gene (reference sequence). A second PCR, run for roughly 7 to 11 cycles, used a sample-barcoded 5' primer plus a J-beta primer mix. MiXCR was run by TCRdb on the 5' RACE reads, yielding one entry per CDR3 protein. The sample has over 700,000 distinct CDR3 sequences; approximately 25% are singletons. Study-level findings and limits: In these data, TCR beta diversity tracked strongly with naive T cell percentage.

These data were also reused for a study on T cells of mothers and their children.

This receptor was taken from a boy aged 5-17 years in good health. Sequenced sample: blood. This chain joins TRBV10-1 and TRBJ2-3; the D is unclear. CDR3 sequence reads: CASSSGSMGTDTQYF. DNA for the CDR3: TGCGCCAGCAGTTCCGGATCCATGGGCACAGATACGCAGTATTTT.